The sample holds a few counts of the clone carrying this T cell receptor beta chain. The sample originates from a study of blood T cell repertoires in COVID-19. Overall study: Acute-phase and convalescent COVID-19 samples originated in the United States, Italy and Spain.

In the authors' workflow: Reference gene primer amplification gave estimated nucleated cell counts. Only in-frame clones appear in the TCRdb table, and some are missing; sequencing was by immunoSEQ multiplex PCR. V and J calls and clone size come straight from that table; D and trimming were deduced from the DNA. The repertoire consists of fewer than 110,000 clones, with roughly 87% occurring once and the leading ten covering 17%. Germline assignment: CDR1 MDHEN and CDR2 SYDVKM. The CDR3 extends over 13 amino acids. Unmatched junction bases numbered 10, after V lost 3 bases and J lost 15 bases. Material for sequencing was peripheral blood. V usage is TRBV28 and J usage is TRBJ1-4; 7 nucleotides match TRBD1. This clonotype was sampled from an elderly woman in a cohort sampled during active COVID-19. This CDR3 is CASSFPATGVMFF. In nucleotides, the CDR3 is TGTGCCAGCAGTTTTCCCGCCACAGGGGTCATGTTTTTT.